A selection of T cell receptor beta chains follows, all from one sample in a study of post-analysis software for immune sequencing data. MiXCR, applied by TCRdb to the PCR reads, yields one record per CDR3 protein. The sample includes about 160,000 distinct CDR3 sequences, 35% to 40% of them seen just once. The source was blood, collected after autologous hematopoietic stem cell transplantation. The receptors here all came from a girl aged 5 to 17 with multiple sclerosis. CDR3s leave out the opening cysteine and the closing phenylalanine or tryptophan.

v_gene | CDR3aa
TRBV7-2 | ASSLASTSGRPNEQF
TRBV29-1 | SVATSSFEQF
TRBV24-1 | ATSDPGTSGRADTQY
TRBV18 | ASSQVRAGSETNEKLF
TRBV25-1 | ASSEIGSRGDEQY
TRBV6-5 | ASSYSSGEGTEAF
TRBV9 | ASSAPGTGHSPLH
TRBV6-4 | ASSEGQGDTGELF
TRBV29-1 | SVGDRHPDGYT
TRBV6-6 | ASSSHPGHEQY
TRBV10-3 | AISEWGGNSDTQY
TRBV24-1 | ATSRTGRPGEQY
TRBV5-1 | ASPLDPEEKTGAISNQPQH
TRBV6-6 | ASSYSRGHLDHEQY
TRBV10-1 | ASRECLGKGGGGYT
TRBV14 | ASSQSTGGNEQF
TRBV6-2/TRBV6-3 | ASRETSKETQY
TRBV6-5 | ASSRQGAKPETQY
TRBV28 | ASSGEGQGNHEQY
TRBV27 | ASRAEGQFYNEQF
TRBV9 | ASSPGDLYEQY
TRBV12-3/TRBV12-4 | ASSKTGTFYGYT
TRBV20-1 | SAETRQGPPYEQY
TRBV29-1 | SVVLAGVIDTQY
TRBV20-1 | SARDPDRARETQY
TRBV6-5 | ASSTERGQNIQY
TRBV12-3/TRBV12-4 | ASSLGAGSFYGYT
TRBV5-1 | ASSLSGDTQY
TRBV7-7 | ASSLARWDTQY
TRBV27 | AGSLLGLTSGRDYNEQF
TRBV20-1 | SARTAGATNEKLF
TRBV29-1 | SVGYRVTDTQY
TRBV12-3/TRBV12-4 | ASRVQGPNTEAF
TRBV20-1 | SARGRGTQY
TRBV11-2 | ASSLGLAGEGTDTQY
TRBV5-5 | ASSFATVPTSSSYEQY
TRBV7-2 | ASSFRVGEQY
TRBV4-3 | ASSQVHRNPLYEQY
TRBV3-1 | ASSQAPSGQETQY
TRBV4-2 | ASSFRGTSGPSSYNEQF
TRBV27 | ASSPTSGRSNEQF
TRBV20-1 | SATGLAGEDTQY
TRBV7-6 | ASSLGRGQETQY
TRBV27 | ASSLGQFAYEQY
TRBV12-3/TRBV12-4 | ASSQYQETQY
TRBV6-2/TRBV6-3 | ASSYPPEGLGNQPQH
TRBV29-1 | SVQGGVNSGNTIY
TRBV28 | ASSTLNRARETQY
TRBV7-2 | ASSLGGRVTDTQY